Below are 17 T cell receptor beta chains sequenced from a single sample in a study of T cell responses to AZD1222 COVID-19 vaccine. Assay: immunoSEQ multiplex PCR; the TCRdb copy retains only in-frame clones and omits some. The sample shows around 110,000 clones, approximately 88% of them seen only once. The sample here was peripheral blood, taken on day 0 of AZD1222 vaccination. The receptors here all came from an adult in good health.

In its sample, this clone was seen once. V and J are TRBV7-2 and TRBJ1-3, with D tentatively TRBD1 (6 bases). In germline, CDR1 is SGHTA, CDR2 FQGNSA. This CDR3 is built from 17 residues. Trimming took off 2 bases at V and 4 bases at J, with 18 bases between the two ends. The CDR3 DNA is TGTGCCAGCAGCTTACCCCCCTCGCGGGGGCGGGGAAACACCATATATTTT. Translated: CASSLPPSRGRGNTIYF.

This chain links TRBV9 with TRBJ2-1; 11 bases align to TRBD2. The CDR3 covers 15 residues. V trimming: 0 bases; J trimming: 5 bases; junction bases outside the gene matches: 1. The germline V gene encodes CDR1 SGDLS and CDR2 YYNGEE. This chain's CDR3 is CASSVDSGRDNEQFF. CDR3 nucleotide sequence: TGTGCCAGCAGCGTAGATAGCGGGAGGGACAATGAGCAGTTCTTC. Together with reference TRBV9 and TRBJ2-1, the CDR3 gives the full variable domain: DSGVTQTPKHLITATGQRVTLRCSPRSGDLSVYWYQQSLDQGLQFLIQYYNGEERAKGNILERFSAQQFPDLHSELNLSSLELGDSALYFCASSVDSGRDNEQFFGPGTRLTVL.

V gene TRBV18 combines with J gene TRBJ2-7; weak D call: TRBD2 (5 bases). Germline V CDR1 and CDR2: KGHSH, LQKENI. The CDR3 is 13 amino acids. Trimming took 3 bases from V and 3 from J, leaving 9 bases between them. The chain's CDR3 is CASSPQRDYEQYF. In DNA form, the CDR3 reads TGTGCCAGCTCACCTCAGAGGGACTACGAGCAGTACTTC.

The V call is TRBV27, the J call TRBJ2-5, with no clear D. Per the germline V gene, CDR1 is MNHEY and CDR2 is SMNVEV (reference sequence). V shed 2 bases and J shed 4 bases, with 2 bases lying between them. The CDR3 loop spans 11 amino acids. The DNA for the CDR3 is TGTGCCAGCAGTTTACCAGAGACCCAGTACTTC. Its translation is CASSLPETQYF.

The chain uses TRBV27 and TRBJ1-4, with D maybe TRBD1 (6 bases). Trimming shortened V by 6 bases and J by 5 bases, and 13 bases separated the two germline ends. Germline V gene sequence: CDR1 MNHEY, CDR2 SMNVEV (reference sequence). The length of the CDR3 is 14 residues. The CDR3 DNA reads TGTGCCAGCAGCAGGACAGTGGGGAATGAAAAACTGTTTTTT. Translating gives CASSRTVGNEKLFF.

The chain joins TRBV5-5 to TRBJ2-7, with 7 nucleotides matching TRBD1. This CDR3 is built from 15 residues. V was clipped by 4 bases and J by 0 bases; unmatched bases: 7. Looked up from germline, CDR1 is SGHKS and CDR2 is YYEKEE (reference sequence). CDR3 sequence (DNA): TGTGCCAGCAGCCCGGACGGGACAGCCTCCTACGAGCAGTACTTC. It encodes CASSPDGTASYEQYF.

V usage is TRBV7-2 and J usage is TRBJ1-2; a possible D gene is TRBD1 (6 bases). Germline V gene sequence: CDR1 SGHTA, CDR2 FQGNSA. CDR3 length: 13 amino acids. V lost 5 bases to trimming and J lost 7 bases, with 14 bases between them. The CDR3 is CASSLPGGFGYTF. The CDR3, as DNA: TGTGCCAGCAGCCTCCCTGGGGGCTTTGGCTACACCTTC.

The chain combines TRBV18 with TRBJ1-2, with 7 bases lining up with TRBD1. Germline CDR1 and CDR2: KGHSH and LQKENI. There are 16 residues in the CDR3. J gave up 7 bases and V 4 bases, and 15 bases lay outside the gene matches. The CDR3 reads CASSRIGQETGGGYTF. CDR3 DNA: TGTGCCAGCTCACGCATAGGACAGGAAACCGGGGGTGGCTACACCTTC.

Only one count was recorded for this clone. The rearrangement joins TRBV7-2 to TRBJ1-6, with a weak D call TRBD1 (5 bases). V was cut by 2 bases and J by 10 bases, with 15 bases left in between. Germline V gene lookup returns CDR1 SGHTA and CDR2 FQGNSA. The CDR3 covers 15 residues. The CDR3 spells CASSLLPGSISPLHF. DNA of the CDR3: TGTGCCAGCAGCTTATTGCCAGGGTCGATCTCACCCCTCCACTTT.

The rearrangement uses TRBV6-1 and TRBJ2-3; no clear D gene. Germline-derived CDR1 and CDR2 are MNHNS and SASEGT. The V end was cut by 4 bases, the J end by 0 bases, with 14 bases between. This CDR3 comprises 16 residues. The CDR3 loop is CASSGNSLISTDTQYF. The CDR3 DNA sequence: TGTGCCAGCAGTGGAAACAGTCTGATTAGCACAGATACGCAGTATTTT.

The V and J genes are TRBV5-1 and TRBJ1-4; 9 bases line up with TRBD1. J lost 7 bases, V lost 5 bases, and 6 bases had no gene match. Germline V lookup: CDR1 SGHRS, CDR2 YFSETQ. This CDR3 is 14 amino acids long. The CDR3 region has the DNA TGCGCCAGCAGGGCCGGGACAGGGAGTGAAAAACTGTTTTTT. Translation gives CASRAGTGSEKLFF.

The chain employs TRBV24-1 and TRBJ1-5, with TRBD1 as a possible D gene (5 bases). The CDR3 is made up of 15 amino acids. V gave up 5 bases and J gave up 2 bases, with 12 bases separating them. CDR1 is KGHDR and CDR2 is SFDVKD in the germline V gene. CDR3 nucleotides: TGTGCCACCAGTGTAACGGGACGGGGCAATCAGCCCCAGCATTTT. This codes for CATSVTGRGNQPQHF.

This clone was recorded only once. V and J are TRBV28 and TRBJ2-1; TRBD1 agrees at 7 bases. Germline V CDR1 and CDR2: MDHEN, SYDVKM. V shed 6 bases and J 4 bases; nucleotides not matched to a gene: 12. The CDR3 contains 16 residues. The DNA for the CDR3 is TGTGCCAGCAGCCCGAGTCGAGGGGGCCAATACAATGAGCAGTTCTTC. It yields the protein CASSPSRGGQYNEQFF.

The chain combines TRBV25-1 with TRBJ2-3; TRBD1 aligns across 9 bases. Germline CDR1 is MGHDK and CDR2 is SYGVNS. The CDR3 consists of 15 residues. Germline trimming cut 8 bases from V and 4 bases from J; bases unmatched to any gene: 10. This CDR3 is CASRGTGFEADTQYF. The CDR3 DNA is TGTGCCAGCCGCGGGACAGGGTTTGAGGCAGATACGCAGTATTTT.

The V call is TRBV5-1, the J call TRBJ2-2; D is possibly TRBD1 (6 bases). Per germline, CDR1 SGHRS and CDR2 YFSETQ. V gave up 0 bases and J gave up 3 bases, with 9 bases separating them. The CDR3 extends over 15 amino acids. The CDR3 DNA follows: TGCGCCAGCAGCTTGGGGGACACCGACACCGGGGAGCTGTTTTTT. It translates to CASSLGDTDTGELFF.

The CDR3 loop is CASSAGQVGLEQYF. The CDR3 DNA reads TGCGCCAGCAGCGCGGGACAGGTGGGGCTCGAGCAGTACTTC. The chain is built from TRBV5-1 and TRBJ2-7; 8 bases line up with TRBD1. Trimming removed 4 bases from V and 6 bases from J; junction bases left unmatched: 9. The CDR3 totals 14 residues. The germline gives CDR1 SGHRS, CDR2 YFSETQ.

This clone showed up just a few times. The J gene is TRBJ2-1, the V gene TRBV27; 7 bases fit TRBD2. The CDR3 sequence is 15 residues long. The V gene's germline CDR1 is MNHEY and CDR2 SMNVEV (reference sequence). The J segment lost 7 bases and the V segment lost 5 bases, leaving 11 bases of the junction unmatched. This chain's CDR3 is CASSNLRGVTNEQFF. CDR3 DNA: TGTGCCAGCAGTAACCTCCGGGGGGTCACGAATGAGCAGTTCTTC.